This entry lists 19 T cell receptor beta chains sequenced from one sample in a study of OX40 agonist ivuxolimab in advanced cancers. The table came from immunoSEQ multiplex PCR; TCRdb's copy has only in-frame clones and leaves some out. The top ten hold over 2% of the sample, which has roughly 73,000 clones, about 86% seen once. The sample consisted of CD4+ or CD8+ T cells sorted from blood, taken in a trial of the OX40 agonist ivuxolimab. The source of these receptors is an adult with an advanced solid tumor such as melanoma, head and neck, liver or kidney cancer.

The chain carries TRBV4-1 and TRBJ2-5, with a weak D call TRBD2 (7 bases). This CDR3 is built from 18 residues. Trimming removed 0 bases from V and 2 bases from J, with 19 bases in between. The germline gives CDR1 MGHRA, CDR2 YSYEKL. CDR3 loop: CASSQEGGPSGLQETQYF. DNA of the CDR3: TGCGCCAGCAGCCAAGAGGGGGGGCCAAGCGGACTACAAGAGACCCAGTACTTC.

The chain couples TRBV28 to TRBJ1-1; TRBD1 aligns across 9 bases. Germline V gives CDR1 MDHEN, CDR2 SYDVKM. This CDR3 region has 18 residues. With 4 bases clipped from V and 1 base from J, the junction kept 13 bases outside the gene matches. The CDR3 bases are TGTGCCAGCAGTTCCGCTGTATACAGGGGGCTCGGGAACACTGAAGCTTTCTTT. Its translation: CASSSAVYRGLGNTEAFF.

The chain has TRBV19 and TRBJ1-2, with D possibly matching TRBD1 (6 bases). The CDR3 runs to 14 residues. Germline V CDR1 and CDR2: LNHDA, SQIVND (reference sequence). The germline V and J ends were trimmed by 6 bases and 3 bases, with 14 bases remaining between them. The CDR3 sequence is CASSSTGADYGYTF. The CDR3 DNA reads TGTGCCAGTAGCTCGACAGGAGCTGACTATGGCTACACCTTC.

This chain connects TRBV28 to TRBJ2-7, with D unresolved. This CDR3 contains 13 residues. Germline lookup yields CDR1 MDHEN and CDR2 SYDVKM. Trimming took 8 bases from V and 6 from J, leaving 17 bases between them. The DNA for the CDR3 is TGTGCCAGCGGAACCCAGACACGGCTCGAGCAGTACTTC. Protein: CASGTQTRLEQYF.

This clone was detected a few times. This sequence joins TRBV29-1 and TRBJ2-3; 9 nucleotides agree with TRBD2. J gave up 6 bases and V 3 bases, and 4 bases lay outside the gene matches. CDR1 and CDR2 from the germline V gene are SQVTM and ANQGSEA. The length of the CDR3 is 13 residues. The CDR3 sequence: CSVDAGGGDTQYF. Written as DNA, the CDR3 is TGCAGCGTTGATGCGGGAGGGGGTGATACGCAGTATTTT.

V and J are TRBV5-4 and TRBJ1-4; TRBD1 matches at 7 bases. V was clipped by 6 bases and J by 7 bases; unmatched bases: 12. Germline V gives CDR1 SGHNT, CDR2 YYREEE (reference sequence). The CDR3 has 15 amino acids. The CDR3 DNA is TGTGCCAGCACCTCTCGGGCAGGGGGAGGTGAAAAACTGTTTTTT. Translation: CASTSRAGGGEKLFF.

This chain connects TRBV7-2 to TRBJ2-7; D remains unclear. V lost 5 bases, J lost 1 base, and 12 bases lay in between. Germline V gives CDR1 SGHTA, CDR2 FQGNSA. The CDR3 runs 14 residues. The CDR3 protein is CASSAVLASYEQYF. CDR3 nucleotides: TGTGCCAGCAGCGCAGTACTCGCTTCCTACGAGCAGTACTTC.

CDR3 DNA sequence: TGTGCCATCAGTGACGGCGGTCAGCCCCAGCATTTT. Translation gives CAISDGGQPQHF. V gene TRBV10-3 combines with J gene TRBJ1-5; D is undetermined. The CDR3 loop spans 12 amino acids. Deletions cut 3 bases from V and 6 bases from J, with 6 bases between. The germline V gene has CDR1 ENHRY and CDR2 SYGVKD.

CDR3: CASSTPDTQYF. The CDR3 coding sequence is TGTGCCAGCAGTACTCCAGATACGCAGTATTTT. This chain links TRBV2 with TRBJ2-3; D is unclear. Trimming stripped 5 bases from V and 4 bases from J, with 4 bases between. The V gene's germline CDR1 is SNHLY and CDR2 FYNNEI. The CDR3 extends over 11 amino acids.

In DNA form, the CDR3 reads TGTGCCAGCAGCTTATCAGGGTACGAGCAGTACTTC. As protein: CASSLSGYEQYF. The chain links TRBV7-9 to TRBJ2-7; tentative D call: TRBD1 (5 bases). With 2 bases removed from V and 4 bases from J, the gap between germline ends came to 6 bases. Germline V CDR1 and CDR2: SEHNR, FQNEAQ (reference sequence). This CDR3 contains 12 residues.

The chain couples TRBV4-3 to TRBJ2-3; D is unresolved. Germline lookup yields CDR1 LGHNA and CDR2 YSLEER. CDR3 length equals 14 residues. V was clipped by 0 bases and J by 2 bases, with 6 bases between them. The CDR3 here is CASSQDAITDTQYF. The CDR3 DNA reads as TGCGCCAGCAGCCAAGATGCAATCACAGATACGCAGTATTTT.

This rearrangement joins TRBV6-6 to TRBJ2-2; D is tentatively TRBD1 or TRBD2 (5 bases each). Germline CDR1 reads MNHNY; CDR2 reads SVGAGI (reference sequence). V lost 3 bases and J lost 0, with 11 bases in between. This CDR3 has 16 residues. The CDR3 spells CASSYFGGANTGELFF. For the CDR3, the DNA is TGTGCCAGCAGTTATTTTGGGGGAGCGAACACCGGGGAGCTGTTTTTT.

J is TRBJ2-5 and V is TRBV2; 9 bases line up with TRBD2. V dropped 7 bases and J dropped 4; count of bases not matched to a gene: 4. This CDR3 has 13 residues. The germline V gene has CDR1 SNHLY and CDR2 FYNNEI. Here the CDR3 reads CASTRGGAETQYF. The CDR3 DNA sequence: TGTGCCAGCACTCGCGGGGGGGCAGAGACCCAGTACTTC.

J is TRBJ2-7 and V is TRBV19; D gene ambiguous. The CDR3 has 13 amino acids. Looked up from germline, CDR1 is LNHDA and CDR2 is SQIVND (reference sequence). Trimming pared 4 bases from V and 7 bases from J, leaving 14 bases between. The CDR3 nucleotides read TGTGCCAGTAGTAACCCCCCGGTGGATGAGCAGTACTTC. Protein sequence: CASSNPPVDEQYF.

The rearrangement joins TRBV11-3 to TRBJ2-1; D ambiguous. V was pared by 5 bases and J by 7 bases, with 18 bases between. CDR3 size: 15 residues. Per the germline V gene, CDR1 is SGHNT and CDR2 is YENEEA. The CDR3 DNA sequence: TGTGCCAGCAGCCCCTACCCACCTTCGGGTAATGAGCAGTTCTTC. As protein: CASSPYPPSGNEQFF.

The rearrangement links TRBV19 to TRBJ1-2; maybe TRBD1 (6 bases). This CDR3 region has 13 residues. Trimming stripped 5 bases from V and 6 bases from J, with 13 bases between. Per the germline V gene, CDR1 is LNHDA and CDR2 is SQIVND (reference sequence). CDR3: CASSSKDSHGYTF. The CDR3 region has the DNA TGTGCCAGTAGTTCCAAGGACAGTCATGGCTACACCTTC. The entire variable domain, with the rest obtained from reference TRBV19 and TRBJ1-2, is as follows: DGGITQSPKYLFRKEGQNVTLSCEQNLNHDAMYWYRQDPGQGLRLIYYSQIVNDFQKGDIAEGYSVSREKKESFPLTVTSAQKNPTAFYLCASSSKDSHGYTFGSGTRLTVV.

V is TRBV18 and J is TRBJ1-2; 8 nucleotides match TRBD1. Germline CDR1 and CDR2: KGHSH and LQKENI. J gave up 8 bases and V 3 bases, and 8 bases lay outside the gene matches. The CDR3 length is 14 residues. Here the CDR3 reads CASSPQTGEGGYTF. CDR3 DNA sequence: TGTGCCAGCTCACCCCAGACAGGGGAGGGCGGCTACACCTTC.

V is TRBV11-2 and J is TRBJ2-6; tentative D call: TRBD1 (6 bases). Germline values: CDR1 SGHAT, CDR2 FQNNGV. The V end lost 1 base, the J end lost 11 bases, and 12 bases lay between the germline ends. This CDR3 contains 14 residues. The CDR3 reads CASSLAVGGHVLTF. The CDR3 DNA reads TGTGCCAGCAGCTTAGCAGTAGGGGGTCACGTCCTGACTTTC.

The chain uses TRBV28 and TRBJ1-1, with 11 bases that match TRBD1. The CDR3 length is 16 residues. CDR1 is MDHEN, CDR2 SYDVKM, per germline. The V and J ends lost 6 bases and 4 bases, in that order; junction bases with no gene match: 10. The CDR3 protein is CASRTGTGGGGTEAFF. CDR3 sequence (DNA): TGTGCCAGCAGAACCGGGACAGGGGGAGGTGGCACTGAAGCTTTCTTT.